This is a list of T cell receptor beta chains from one sample in a study of radiotherapy plus CTLA-4 blockade in lung cancer. Libraries were prepared by immunoSEQ multiplex PCR; TCRdb keeps only in-frame clonotypes and omits some of them. The sample contains some 52,000 clones, 79% of which appear only once. Sequences were derived from peripheral blood, sampled from a patient treated with radiotherapy plus ipilimumab. Every receptor here comes from a human donor with non-small cell lung cancer who had a partial response to radiotherapy plus ipilimumab. CDR3s include the opening cysteine and the closing phenylalanine or tryptophan. The size field is filled for only some rows; it gives once, few, many or a size class.

CDR3aa	len	abundance	v_gene	j_gene
CASRLAENTEAFF	13	NA	TRBV27	TRBJ1-1
CASSPSGGLPYEQYF	15	NA	TRBV5-6	NA
CASSLVPGQGIYEQYF	16	NA	TRBV11-2	TRBJ2-7
CASSSTGYQPQHF	13	NA	TRBV28	TRBJ1-5
CASSLDGGGNQPQHF	15	once	TRBV6-5	TRBJ1-5
CASRFIAGEPSYNEQFF	17	NA	TRBV5-4	TRBJ2-1
CASTNLRDRGYEQYF	15	NA	TRBV7-2	TRBJ2-7
CASSFNRVRSYNEQFF	16	once	TRBV5-8	TRBJ2-1
CASSVEGFGYTF	12	NA	TRBV9	TRBJ1-2
CATSRDSGTGVGNQPQHF	18	NA	TRBV15	TRBJ1-5
CASSRKGNGYEQYF	14	few	TRBV19	TRBJ2-7
CASSRASNTGSGNQPQHF	18	few	TRBV19	TRBJ1-5
CASSYSQGLGDTQYF	15	NA	TRBV6-6	TRBJ2-3
CASSPLGENTGELFF	15	NA	TRBV4-1	TRBJ2-2
CASSQTRVEAFF	12	NA	TRBV6-1	TRBJ1-1
CASDPNLSRGETQYF	15	NA	TRBV11-2	TRBJ2-5
CAIQPTGTYNTGELFF	16	NA	TRBV10-3	TRBJ2-2
CSARTGYEQYF	11	NA	TRBV20-1	TRBJ2-7
CASSVGDSSYEQYF	14	NA	TRBV9	TRBJ2-7
CASSRGTEAFF	11	few	TRBV6-5	TRBJ1-1
CSVGWGLGNTEAFF	14	NA	TRBV29-1	TRBJ1-1
CASSYELAGITQYF	14	NA	TRBV6-5	TRBJ2-3
CASSEEGQGVTGELFF	16	NA	TRBV25-1	NA
CASSEELGRGYTF	13	NA	TRBV2	TRBJ1-2
CASSLTVSTDTQYF	14	NA	TRBV9	TRBJ2-3
CASSFRRGGDEQYF	14	NA	TRBV5-1	TRBJ2-7
CASSLEQGTYNEQFF	15	NA	TRBV5-4	TRBJ2-1
CASSVAAGGTTDTQYF	16	once	TRBV9	TRBJ2-3
CASSSIGINYNEQFF	15	NA	TRBV27	TRBJ2-1
CASSSAPGQASYEQYF	16	NA	TRBV7-9	TRBJ2-7
CASSKALYGTGNYGYTF	17	NA	TRBV21-1	TRBJ1-2
CAWKGTGFYEQYF	13	NA	TRBV30	TRBJ2-7
CSVDPGQSNTEAFF	14	few	TRBV29-1	TRBJ1-1
CATGTGGRSGNTIYF	15	NA	TRBV10-3	TRBJ1-3
CASRRGPNEQYF	12	NA	TRBV6-1	TRBJ2-7
CASRTEPGVSYEQYF	15	once	TRBV6-1	TRBJ2-7
CASRTAGEKLFF	12	NA	TRBV6-6	TRBJ1-4
CAWSKSLTGDRFF	13	NA	TRBV30	TRBJ2-1
CASSYSSGNTGELFF	15	NA	TRBV5-6	TRBJ2-2
CASSAGGGAWTEAFF	15	NA	TRBV9	TRBJ1-1
CASSSFGGNTEAFF	14	NA	TRBV19	TRBJ1-1
CASSLYGGGNYGYTF	15	NA	TRBV28	TRBJ1-2
CASSARPTGGRGGASYEQYF	20	once	TRBV5-1	TRBJ2-7
CASSQDDPGQETQYF	15	NA	TRBV4-3	TRBJ2-5
CASIPDSGTGAEQYF	15	NA	TRBV28	TRBJ2-7
CASSLEGSQPQHF	13	NA	TRBV7-9	TRBJ1-5
CASSGGQRSYNEQFF	15	few	TRBV2	TRBJ2-1
CASSITGQGWDTQYF	15	NA	TRBV19	TRBJ2-3
CASSQENLGDNEKLFF	16	few	TRBV4-1	TRBJ1-4
CASRFSAEKLFF	12	NA	TRBV19	TRBJ1-4
CASSFRTGYEQYF	13	once	TRBV27	TRBJ2-7
CASSLGGTSTDTQYF	15	once	TRBV7-3	TRBJ2-3
CASNSGGTSSYEQYF	15	NA	TRBV19	TRBJ2-7